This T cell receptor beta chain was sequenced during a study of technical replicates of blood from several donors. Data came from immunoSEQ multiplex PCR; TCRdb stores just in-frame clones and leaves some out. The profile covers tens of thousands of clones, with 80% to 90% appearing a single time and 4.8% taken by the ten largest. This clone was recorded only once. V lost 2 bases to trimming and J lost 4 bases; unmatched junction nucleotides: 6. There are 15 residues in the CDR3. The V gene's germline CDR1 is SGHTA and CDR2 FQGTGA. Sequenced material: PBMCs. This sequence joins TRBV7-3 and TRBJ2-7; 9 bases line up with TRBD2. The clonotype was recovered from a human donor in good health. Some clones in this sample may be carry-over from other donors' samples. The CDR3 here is CASSLEASGNYEQYF. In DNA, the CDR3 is TGTGCCAGCAGCTTAGAGGCTAGCGGGAATTACGAGCAGTACTTC.